The next 8 T cell receptor beta chains were all read from a single sample in a study of shared clonotypes between healthy human individuals. Clones were sequenced by immunoSEQ multiplex PCR, and TCRdb holds only the in-frame ones, with some missing. The sample contains 2 million to 2.5 million clones, over 90% of which appear only once. The sample comprised naive CD4+ T cells from PBMCs. Subset specified: CD45RA+ positively selected. Receptor source: a man aged 18 to 29 in good health. Some clones in this sample may be carry-over from other donors' samples.

Remarks on this clone: The DNA is left out, because the CDR3 cannot be placed on it with certainty; the CDR3 is given as TCRdb lists it. The chain is built from TRBV19 and TRBJ2-7. The length of the CDR3 is 14 amino acids, counting both ends. Germline V gene lookup returns CDR1 LNHDA and CDR2 SQIVND (reference sequence). CDR3 sequence reads: CASSPRGQLYQQYF.

The chain uses TRBV25-1 and TRBJ1-6, with TRBD1 as a possible D gene (5 bases). This CDR3 region has 13 residues. The germline V and J ends were trimmed by 4 bases and 9 bases, with 10 bases remaining between them. Per the germline V gene, CDR1 is MGHDK and CDR2 is SYGVNS. CDR3 sequence (DNA): TGTGCCAGCAGTGCACGACAGTCTTCACCCCTCCACTTT. Residues: CASSARQSSPLHF.

V usage is TRBV27 and J usage is TRBJ2-5; D is tentatively TRBD1 or TRBD2 (6 bases each). The CDR3 has 17 amino acids. The germline V gene has CDR1 MNHEY and CDR2 SMNVEV (reference sequence). V lost 5 bases to trimming and J lost 0 bases, with 19 bases between them. CDR3 nucleotides: TGTGCCAGCAGTCTCAAACGGGGGCCCAGGTACCAAGAGACCCAGTACTTC. This gives the protein CASSLKRGPRYQETQYF.

V is TRBV6-5 and J is TRBJ1-1; TRBD1 aligns across 12 bases. With 0 bases clipped from V and 4 bases from J, the junction kept 3 bases outside the gene matches. CDR1 and CDR2 from the germline V gene are MNHEY and SVGAGI. The CDR3 loop spans 16 amino acids. CDR3 residues: CASSYSGQGAGTEAFF. The CDR3 DNA reads TGTGCCAGCAGTTACTCGGGACAGGGGGCGGGCACTGAAGCTTTCTTT.

The J gene is TRBJ1-4, the V gene TRBV4-1; D might be TRBD1 (5 bases). This CDR3 comprises 17 residues. Germline lookup yields CDR1 MGHRA and CDR2 YSYEKL. V dropped 3 bases and J dropped 8 bases, with 22 bases sitting between them. The CDR3 reads CASSHETTRDRGEKLFF. The CDR3 bases are TGCGCCAGCAGCCATGAGACGACCCGGGACCGGGGGGAAAAACTGTTTTTT.

The chain recombines TRBV7-2 with TRBJ1-2; TRBD1 aligns across 8 bases. This CDR3 has 15 amino acids. Unmatched junction bases numbered 12, after V lost 5 bases and J lost 7 bases. From germline, CDR1 is SGHTA and CDR2 FQGNSA. CDR3 loop: CASSLTGTGGGGYTF. CDR3 in DNA: TGTGCCAGCAGCCTAACCGGGACAGGCGGGGGTGGCTACACCTTC.

This clone was seen once. This chain joins TRBV6-1 and TRBJ2-1; 12 nucleotides align to TRBD2. The V segment lost 4 bases and the J segment 4 bases; nucleotides outside the gene matches: 5. The V gene's germline CDR1 is MNHNS and CDR2 SASEGT. This CDR3 region has 16 residues. Here the CDR3 reads CASSVPLAGGYNEQFF. The CDR3 DNA follows: TGTGCCAGCAGTGTCCCCCTAGCGGGAGGGTACAATGAGCAGTTCTTC.

Notes on this clone: The same CDR3 also results from other DNA sequences found in this sample. V gene TRBV11-2 combines with J gene TRBJ2-5; D gene unclear. The germline V gene has CDR1 SGHAT and CDR2 FQNNGV. The CDR3 length is 10 residues. V was shortened by 1 base and J by 8 bases, with 2 bases between the two germline ends. The CDR3 protein is CASSLGTQYF. The CDR3 region has the DNA TGTGCCAGCAGCTTAGGAACCCAGTACTTC. The full variable domain, its missing parts supplied by reference TRBV11-2 and TRBJ2-5, is EAGVAQSPRYKIIEKRQSVAFWCNPISGHATLYWYQQILGQGPKLLIQFQNNGVVDDSQLPKDRFSAERLKGVDSTLKIQPAKLEDSAVYLCASSLGTQYFGPGTRLLVL.